These T cell receptor beta chains were read from a single sample in a study of CD8 T cells in Susac syndrome. Each CDR3 protein gets one entry after TCRdb re-called the immunoSEQ multiplex PCR reads with MiXCR. The sample includes 120,000 or so distinct CDR3 sequences, 94% of them seen just once. Sequences were obtained from CD4+ T cells from PBMCs. The source is a human donor in good health. Both conserved end residues are part of each CDR3. Each record gives: J gene, V gene, D gene, CDR3 protein, CDR3 DNA. The D gene is left open where the match is weak.

>TRBJ2-1|TRBV20-1|TRBD2
CSARPASGRHHEQFF
TGCAGTGCTAGGCCGGCTAGCGGGAGACATCATGAGCAGTTCTTC
>TRBJ2-7|TRBV7-9|TRBD2
CASSLHGRSDEQYF
TGTGCCAGCAGCTTACACGGGAGGAGCGACGAGCAGTACTTC
>TRBJ1-6|TRBV9|NA
CASSVDSGRDSPLHF
TGTGCCAGCAGCGTAGACAGCGGGAGGGATTCACCCCTCCACTTT
>TRBJ2-5|TRBV20-1|TRBD2
CSAPTSGRAGETQYF
TGCAGTGCACCCACTAGCGGGAGGGCCGGAGAGACCCAGTACTTC
>TRBJ2-3|TRBV20-1|TRBD2
CSAGNLAGSTDTQYF
TGCAGTGCTGGAAACCTAGCGGGAAGCACAGATACGCAGTATTTT
>TRBJ1-2|TRBV6-5|NA
CASSYVTGNVDGYTF
TGTGCCAGCAGTTACGTCACAGGGAATGTTGATGGCTACACCTTC
>TRBJ2-7|TRBV28|TRBD1
CASREAGTGGEQYF
TGTGCCAGCAGGGAGGCAGGGACAGGGGGCGAGCAGTACTTC
>TRBJ1-1|TRBV27|NA
CASSFGVGVGKNTEAFF
TGTGCCAGCAGTTTTGGGGTAGGGGTCGGGAAGAACACTGAAGCTTTCTTT
>TRBJ2-3|TRBV9|TRBD2
CASSVSGRAGGDTQYF
TGTGCCAGCAGCGTTAGCGGGAGGGCCGGGGGAGATACGCAGTATTTT
>TRBJ2-3|TRBV9|TRBD2
CASSLAGGRGDTQYF
TGTGCCAGCAGCCTAGCGGGAGGGCGGGGAGATACGCAGTATTTT
>TRBJ1-1|TRBV3-1|NA
CASSQEGNTEAFF
TGTGCCAGCAGCCAAGAGGGGAACACTGAAGCTTTCTTT
>TRBJ2-2|TRBV4-3|NA
CASSQERRRTGELFF
TGCGCCAGCAGCCAAGAAAGGCGTCGAACCGGGGAGCTGTTTTTT